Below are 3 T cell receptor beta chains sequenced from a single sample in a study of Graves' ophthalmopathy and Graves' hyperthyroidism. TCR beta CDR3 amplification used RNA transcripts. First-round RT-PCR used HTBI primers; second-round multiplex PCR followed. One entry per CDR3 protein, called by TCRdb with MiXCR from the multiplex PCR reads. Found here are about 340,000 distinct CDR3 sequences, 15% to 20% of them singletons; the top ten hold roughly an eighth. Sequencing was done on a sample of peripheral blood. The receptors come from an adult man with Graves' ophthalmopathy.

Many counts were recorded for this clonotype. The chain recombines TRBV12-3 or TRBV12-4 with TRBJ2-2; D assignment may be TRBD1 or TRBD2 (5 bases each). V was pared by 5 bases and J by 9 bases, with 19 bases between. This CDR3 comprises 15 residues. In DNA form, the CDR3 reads TGTGCCAGCAGTCTCCACGGGATCGGGACCCGGGAGCTGTTTTTT. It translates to CASSLHGIGTRELFF.

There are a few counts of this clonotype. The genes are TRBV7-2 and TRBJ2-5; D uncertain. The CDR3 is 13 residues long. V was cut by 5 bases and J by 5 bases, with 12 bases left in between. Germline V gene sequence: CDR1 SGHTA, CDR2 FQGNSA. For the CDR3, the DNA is TGTGCCAGCAGCGCCACCGGGTCCGAGACCCAGTACTTC. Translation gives CASSATGSETQYF.

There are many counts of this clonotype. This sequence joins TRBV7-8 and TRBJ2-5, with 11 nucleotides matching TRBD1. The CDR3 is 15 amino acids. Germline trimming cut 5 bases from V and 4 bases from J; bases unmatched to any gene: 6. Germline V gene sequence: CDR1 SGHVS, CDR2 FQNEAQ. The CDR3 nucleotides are TGTGCCAGCAGCCAAACGGGACAGGGGGTAGAGACCCAGTACTTC. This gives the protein CASSQTGQGVETQYF. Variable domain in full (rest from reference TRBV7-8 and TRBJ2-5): GAGVSQSPRYKVAKRGQDVALRCDPISGHVSLFWYQQALGQGPEFLTYFQNEAQLDKSGLPSDRFFAERPEGSVSTLKIQRTQQEDSAVYLCASSQTGQGVETQYFGPGTRLLVL.